These 9 T cell receptor beta chains originate from one sample sequenced in a study of T cell responses to AZD1222 COVID-19 vaccine. TCRdb's table, derived via immunoSEQ multiplex PCR, lists solely in-frame clones and lacks some. The sample has 110,000 or so clones, approximately 86% seen once. This material consisted of peripheral blood, taken 28 days after the second AZD1222 dose. These receptors were collected from an adult who received the AZD1222 COVID-19 vaccine.

V is TRBV30 and J is TRBJ1-2; possibly TRBD1 for D (5 bases). This CDR3 is 16 amino acids long. V shed 2 bases and J shed 4 bases, with 20 bases lying between them. Germline CDR1 and CDR2: GTSNPN and SVGIG (reference sequence). The chain's CDR3 is CAWSPRVSYQTYGYTF. The CDR3 DNA is TGTGCCTGGAGTCCCAGGGTTAGCTACCAGACCTATGGCTACACCTTC.

This clone has a single count. This chain links TRBV4-1 with TRBJ2-5, with D maybe TRBD2 (6 bases). V was pared by 1 base and J by 3 bases, with 12 bases between. Germline loops: CDR1 MGHRA, CDR2 YSYEKL. The CDR3 totals 15 residues. The CDR3 coding sequence is TGCGCCAGCAGCCAAGGCACGGGGGTTAAAGAGACCCAGTACTTC. It codes for CASSQGTGVKETQYF.

Only a few counts were recorded for this clone. The chain recombines TRBV28 with TRBJ2-7, with D tentatively TRBD2 (5 bases). The CDR3 runs 11 residues. Trimming left V 6 bases short and J 5 bases short, with 8 bases between. Germline CDR1 and CDR2: MDHEN and SYDVKM. DNA of the CDR3: TGTGCCAGCAGCCCGCGGGACGAGCAGTACTTC. Translated: CASSPRDEQYF.

V and J are TRBV7-6 and TRBJ2-5; 10 nucleotides agree with TRBD2. The J segment lost 5 bases and the V segment lost 5 bases, leaving 14 bases of the junction unmatched. The V gene's germline CDR1 is SGHVS and CDR2 FNYEAQ. The CDR3 runs to 17 residues. CDR3 coding DNA: TGTGCCAGCAGCCCAGGGCCAGCGGGGGGGTCGCGGGAGACCCAGTACTTC. It codes for CASSPGPAGGSRETQYF.

The V call is TRBV7-2, the J call TRBJ2-1, with 9 bases that match TRBD1. V was pared by 6 bases and J by 7 bases, with 10 bases of the junction left unmatched. CDR1 is SGHTA and CDR2 is FQGNSA in the germline V gene. This CDR3 contains 15 residues. Here the CDR3 DNA reads TGTGCCAGCAGGCGAACCGGGACAGGGAAGAATGAGCAGTTCTTC. As protein: CASRRTGTGKNEQFF.

The chain employs TRBV21-1 and TRBJ2-3; the table's TRBD2 call for D was not verified on the DNA. TRBV21-1 has pseudogene status. The CDR3 sequence is 14 residues long. The CDR3 DNA follows: TGTGCCAGCACCCTACTAGTTTGCACAGATACGCAGTATTTT. It encodes CASTLLVCTDTQYF.

This chain uses TRBV7-2 with TRBJ1-2; D gene uncertain. The V and J ends lost 2 bases and 8 bases respectively, with 9 bases between them. CDR3 length: 12 amino acids. In germline, CDR1 is SGHTA, CDR2 FQGNSA. The CDR3 DNA sequence: TGTGCCAGCAGCTTACGGGGTCGCGGCTACACCTTC. Protein sequence: CASSLRGRGYTF.

The rearrangement uses TRBV19 and TRBJ1-1, with 7 bases fitting TRBD1. The CDR3 runs 12 residues. V gave up 8 bases and J gave up 5 bases; unmatched junction bases: 5. The V gene's germline CDR1 is LNHDA and CDR2 SQIVND (reference sequence). The CDR3 sequence: CASGDRATEAFF. In DNA, the CDR3 is TGTGCCAGTGGCGACAGGGCAACTGAAGCTTTCTTT.

The chain employs TRBV6-4 and TRBJ2-1, with TRBD2 identical over 10 bases. The germline CDR1 and CDR2 sequences are MRHNA and SNTAGT. J lost 7 bases, V lost 5 bases, and 8 bases had no gene match. There are 15 residues in the CDR3. CDR3 DNA sequence: TGTGCCAGCAGTCTGGGCAGCGGGGGGGAAAATGAGCAGTTCTTC. Protein sequence: CASSLGSGGENEQFF.